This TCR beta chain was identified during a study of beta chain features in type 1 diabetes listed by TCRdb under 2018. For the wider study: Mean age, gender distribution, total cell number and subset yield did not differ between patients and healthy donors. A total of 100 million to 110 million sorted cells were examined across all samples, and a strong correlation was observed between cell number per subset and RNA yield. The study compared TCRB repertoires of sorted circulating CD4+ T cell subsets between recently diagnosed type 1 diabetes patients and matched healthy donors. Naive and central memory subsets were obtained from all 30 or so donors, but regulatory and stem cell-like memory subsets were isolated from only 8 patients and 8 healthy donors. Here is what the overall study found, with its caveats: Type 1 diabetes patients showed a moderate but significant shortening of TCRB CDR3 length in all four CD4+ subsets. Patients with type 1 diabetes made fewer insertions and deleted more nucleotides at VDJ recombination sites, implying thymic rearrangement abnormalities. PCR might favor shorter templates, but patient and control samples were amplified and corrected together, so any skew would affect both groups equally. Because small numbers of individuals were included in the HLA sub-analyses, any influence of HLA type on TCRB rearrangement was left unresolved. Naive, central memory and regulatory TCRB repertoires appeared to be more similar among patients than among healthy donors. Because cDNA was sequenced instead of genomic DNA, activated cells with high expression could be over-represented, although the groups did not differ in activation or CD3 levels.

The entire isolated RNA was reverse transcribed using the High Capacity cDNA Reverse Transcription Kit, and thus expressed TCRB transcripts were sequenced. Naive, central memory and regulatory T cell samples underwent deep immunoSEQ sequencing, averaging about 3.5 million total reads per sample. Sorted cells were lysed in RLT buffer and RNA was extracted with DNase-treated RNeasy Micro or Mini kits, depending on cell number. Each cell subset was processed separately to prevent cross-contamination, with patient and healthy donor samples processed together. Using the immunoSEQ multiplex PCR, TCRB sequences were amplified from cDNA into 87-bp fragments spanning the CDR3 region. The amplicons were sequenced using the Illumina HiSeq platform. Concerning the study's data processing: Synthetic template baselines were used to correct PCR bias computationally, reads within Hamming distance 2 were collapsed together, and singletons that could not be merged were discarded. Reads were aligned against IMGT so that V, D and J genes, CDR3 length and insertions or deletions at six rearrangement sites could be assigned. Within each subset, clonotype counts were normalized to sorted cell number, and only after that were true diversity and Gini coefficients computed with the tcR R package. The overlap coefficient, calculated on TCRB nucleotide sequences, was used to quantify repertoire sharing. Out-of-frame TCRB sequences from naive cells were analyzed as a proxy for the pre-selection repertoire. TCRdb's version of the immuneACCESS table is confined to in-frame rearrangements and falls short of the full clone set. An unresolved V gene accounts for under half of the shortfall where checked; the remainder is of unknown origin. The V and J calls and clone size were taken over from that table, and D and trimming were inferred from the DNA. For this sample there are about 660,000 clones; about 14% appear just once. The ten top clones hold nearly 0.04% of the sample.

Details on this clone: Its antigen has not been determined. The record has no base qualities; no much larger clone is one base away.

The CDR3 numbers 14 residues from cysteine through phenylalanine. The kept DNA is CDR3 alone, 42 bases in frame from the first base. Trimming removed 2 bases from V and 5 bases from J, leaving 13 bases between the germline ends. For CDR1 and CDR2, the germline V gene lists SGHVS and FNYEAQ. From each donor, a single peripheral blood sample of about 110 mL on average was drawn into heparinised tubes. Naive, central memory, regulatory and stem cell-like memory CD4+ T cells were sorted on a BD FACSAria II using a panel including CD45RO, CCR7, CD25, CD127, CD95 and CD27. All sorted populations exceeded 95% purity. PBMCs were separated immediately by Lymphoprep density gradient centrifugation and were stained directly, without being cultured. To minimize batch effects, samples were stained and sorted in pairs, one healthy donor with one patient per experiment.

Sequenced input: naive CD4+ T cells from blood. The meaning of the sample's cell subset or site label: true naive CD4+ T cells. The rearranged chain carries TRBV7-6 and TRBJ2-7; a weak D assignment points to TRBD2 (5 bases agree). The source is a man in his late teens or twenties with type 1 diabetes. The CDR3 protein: CASSLSFRDNEQYF. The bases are TGTGCCAGCAGCTTATCCTTCCGGGATAACGAGCAGTACTTC.